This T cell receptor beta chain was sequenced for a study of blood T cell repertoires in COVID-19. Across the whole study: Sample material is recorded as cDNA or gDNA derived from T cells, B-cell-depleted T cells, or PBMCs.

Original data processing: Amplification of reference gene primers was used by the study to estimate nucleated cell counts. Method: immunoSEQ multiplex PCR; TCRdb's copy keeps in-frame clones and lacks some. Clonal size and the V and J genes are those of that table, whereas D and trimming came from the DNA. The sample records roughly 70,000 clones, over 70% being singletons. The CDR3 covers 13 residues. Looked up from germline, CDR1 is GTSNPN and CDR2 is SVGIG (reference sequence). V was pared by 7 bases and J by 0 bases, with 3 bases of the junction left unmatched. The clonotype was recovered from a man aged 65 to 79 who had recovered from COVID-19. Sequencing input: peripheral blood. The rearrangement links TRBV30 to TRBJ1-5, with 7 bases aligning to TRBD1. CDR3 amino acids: CAYQGDSNQPQHF. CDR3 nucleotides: TGTGCCTACCAGGGGGATAGCAATCAGCCCCAGCATTTT.